Listed below are T cell receptor beta chains from one sample, sequenced in a study of T cell responses to AZD1222 COVID-19 vaccine. Sequenced by immunoSEQ multiplex PCR; TCRdb stores in-frame clones only, minus some. In the table there are about 110,000 clones, about 86% of which are singletons. The starting material was peripheral blood, obtained on day 0 of AZD1222 vaccination. Receptors were obtained from an adult in good health. CDR3s include the opening cysteine and the closing phenylalanine or tryptophan. D genes are given only for firm matches. Clone size appears in some rows only: once, few, many, or a class for an expanded clone.

TRBV7-9,NA,TRBJ2-5,NA,TGTGCCAGCAGCCCCGCATGGGGCGGGGAGACCCAGTACTTC,CASSPAWGGETQYF
TRBV18,NA,TRBJ2-1,NA,TGTGCCAGCTCACCGATCGAGGCTAACGTCCGGCAGTTCTTC,CASSPIEANVRQFF
TRBV29-1,NA,TRBJ1-2,NA,TGCAGCGTGGAGGGGGGTTCGGATGGCTACACCTTC,CSVEGGSDGYTF
TRBV2,NA,TRBJ1-5,NA,TGTGCCAGCAGTGAAGCGACGGCCGATCAGCCCCAGCATTTT,CASSEATADQPQHF
TRBV30,NA,TRBJ2-7,NA,TGTGCCTGGATTCTGACGGGGCAGGGGTCGTACGAGCAGTACTTC,CAWILTGQGSYEQYF
TRBV28,NA,TRBJ1-1,NA,TGTGCCAGCAGTTCGGACCTTACAATTAGGGCTTTCTTT,CASSSDLTIRAFF
TRBV3-1/TRBV3-2,NA,TRBJ1-1,NA,TGTGCCAGCAGCCAACGTCCCGGGACATCCATGAACACTGAAGCTTTCTTT,CASSQRPGTSMNTEAFF
TRBV15,TRBD2,TRBJ2-5,NA,TGTGCCACCAGCGGCGGGACTAGCGCACAAGAGACCCAGTACTTC,CATSGGTSAQETQYF
TRBV29-1,NA,TRBJ2-3,once,TGCAGCGCCGGGCCTAGCACAGATACGCAGTATTTT,CSAGPSTDTQYF
TRBV9,NA,TRBJ1-1,NA,TGTGCCAGCAGCGTAGGGGGGTTTGCTGGGAACACTGAAGCTTTCTTT,CASSVGGFAGNTEAFF
TRBV7-9,TRBD1,TRBJ2-2,NA,TGTGCCAGCAGCCCGGGACAGGGAACCATCGGGGAGCTGTTTTTT,CASSPGQGTIGELFF
TRBV28,NA,TRBJ2-5,NA,TGTGCCAGCGGGGGATACACAGGGCGGGGGCGAGAGACCCAGTACTTC,CASGGYTGRGRETQYF
TRBV5-1,TRBD1,TRBJ1-6,NA,TGCGCCAGCAGCCAAGGGACAGGGGGGTCACCCCTCCACTTT,CASSQGTGGSPLHF
TRBV24-1,NA,TRBJ2-2,NA,TGTGCCACCAGTGATTTCTCAACAGGGAGGACCACCGGGGAGCTGTTTTTT,CATSDFSTGRTTGELFF
TRBV2,NA,TRBJ1-5,NA,TGTGCCAGCAGTGCCCGGGGAGGGGAGTATAGCAATCAGCCCCAGCATTTT,CASSARGGEYSNQPQHF